A single sample is the source of the 9 T cell receptor beta chains below, sequenced in a study of blood T cells in healthy people across ages. For the second PCR, which ran for roughly 6 to 11 cycles, a sample-barcoded 5' primer and a J-beta primer mix were used. TCRdb redid the calling of the 5' RACE reads with MiXCR, one entry per CDR3 protein. The sample lists 1.5 million to 2 million distinct CDR3 sequences, about 39% seen once, with roughly 24% in the top ten. The specimen sequenced was blood. The receptors shown here come from a human donor in good health.

The J gene is TRBJ2-3, the V gene TRBV4-1, with unresolved D. V lost 0 bases, J lost 0 bases, and 4 bases lay in between. Germline loops: CDR1 MGHRA, CDR2 YSYEKL. The CDR3 runs to 14 residues. The CDR3 nucleotides read TGCGCCAGCAGCCAAGAGTGTAGCACAGATACGCAGTATTTT. Encoded protein: CASSQECSTDTQYF.

The genes are TRBV6-5 and TRBJ1-4; D is ambiguous. The CDR3 is 16 residues long. Looked up from germline, CDR1 is MNHEY and CDR2 is SVGAGI. The V end lost 2 bases, the J end lost 3 bases, and 13 bases lay between the germline ends. The CDR3 DNA is TGTGCCAGCAGTTACAGTTCCGGGTACGCTAATGAAAAACTGTTTTTT. It yields the protein CASSYSSGYANEKLFF.

Concerning this clonotype itself: Germline is not matched at one junction end, which may reflect a read error. The chain links TRBV12-3 or TRBV12-4 to TRBJ1-1, with D possibly matching TRBD1 (5 bases). The CDR3 contains 13 residues. This CDR3 is CASRAAGGTVAFF. The CDR3 nucleotides read TGTGCCAGCAGGGCCGCGGGGGGGACTGTAGCTTTCTTT.

The chain employs TRBV7-2 and TRBJ2-1, with 10 nucleotides matching TRBD2. The CDR3 covers 14 residues. CDR1 is SGHTA, CDR2 FQGNSA, per germline. With 8 bases clipped from V and 7 bases from J, the junction kept 8 bases outside the gene matches. CDR3: CASRERGGPNEQFF. CDR3 bases: TGTGCCAGCCGCGAGCGGGGGGGACCGAATGAGCAGTTCTTC. The whole variable domain, filled in from reference TRBV7-2 and TRBJ2-1, reads GAGVSQSPSNKVTEKGKDVELRCDPISGHTALYWYRQSLGQGLEFLIYFQGNSAPDKSGLPSDRFSAERTGGSVSTLTIQRTQQEDSAVYLCASRERGGPNEQFFGPGTRLTVL.

This chain uses TRBV4-2 with TRBJ2-7, with D possibly matching TRBD1 (7 bases). Germline loops: CDR1 LGHNA, CDR2 YNFKEQ. V dropped 4 bases and J dropped 7 bases, with 17 bases sitting between them. This CDR3 has 14 amino acids. CDR3 nucleotides: TGTGCCAGCAGCCCAGTGGAGGGGGCCTGGGAGCAGTACTTC. This sequence encodes CASSPVEGAWEQYF.

This chain joins TRBV5-5 and TRBJ1-6; D may be TRBD1 (6 bases). The CDR3 is made up of 14 amino acids. Germline values: CDR1 SGHKS, CDR2 YYEKEE (reference sequence). The ends were cut back, 4 bases at V and 11 bases at J, with 16 bases in the middle. Here the CDR3 reads CASSLQGGEPPLHF. The CDR3, as DNA: TGTGCCAGCAGCCTACAGGGTGGGGAGCCACCCCTCCACTTT.

CDR3 protein: CASRPDQGGELFF. The CDR3 coding sequence is TGTGCCAGCAGGCCGGACCAGGGCGGGGAGCTGTTTTTT. The rearrangement uses TRBV6-2 or TRBV6-3 and TRBJ2-2; D is possibly TRBD1 (5 bases). The CDR3 extends over 13 amino acids. Trimming took 6 bases from V and 7 from J, leaving 12 bases between them. CDR1 and CDR2 from the germline V gene are MNHEY and SVGEGT.

The chain joins TRBV7-2 to TRBJ1-2; no clear D. This CDR3 is built from 11 residues. V shed 11 bases and J shed 3 bases, with 10 bases lying between them. CDR1 and CDR2 (germline): SGHTA, FQGNSA. The CDR3 reads CAASEYYGYTF. For the CDR3, the DNA is TGTGCCGCCAGTGAATACTATGGCTACACCTTC.

This chain connects TRBV5-1 to TRBJ1-1; the D gene is possibly TRBD1 (5 bases). The CDR3 covers 14 residues. CDR1 and CDR2 (germline): SGHRS, YFSETQ. The V end lost 4 bases, the J end lost 4 bases, and 14 bases lay between the germline ends. The CDR3 DNA follows: TGCGCCAGCAGCCCTCAGGGTGGTACCACTGAAGCTTTCTTT. This gives the protein CASSPQGGTTEAFF.